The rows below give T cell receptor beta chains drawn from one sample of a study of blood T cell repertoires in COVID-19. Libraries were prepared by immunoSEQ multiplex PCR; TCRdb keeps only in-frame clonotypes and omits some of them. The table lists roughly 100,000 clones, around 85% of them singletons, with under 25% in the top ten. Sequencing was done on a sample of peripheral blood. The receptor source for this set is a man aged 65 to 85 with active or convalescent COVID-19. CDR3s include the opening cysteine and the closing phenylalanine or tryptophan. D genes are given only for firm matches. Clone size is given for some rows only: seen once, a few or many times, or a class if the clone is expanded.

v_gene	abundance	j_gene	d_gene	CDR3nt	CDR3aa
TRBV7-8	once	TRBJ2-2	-	TGTGCCAGCCGTCCGGACACCGGGGAGCTGTTTTTT	CASRPDTGELFF
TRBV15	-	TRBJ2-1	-	TGTGCCACCAGCAGAGCCGGACGGACTTACAATGAGCAGTTCTTC	CATSRAGRTYNEQFF
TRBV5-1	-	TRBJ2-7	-	TGCGCCAGCAGCTTGGCCGTTAGGGGCGGATATGAGCAGTACTTC	CASSLAVRGGYEQYF
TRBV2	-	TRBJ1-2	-	TGTGCCAGCAGTCCATCCTATGGCTACACCTTC	CASSPSYGYTF
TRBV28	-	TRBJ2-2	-	TGTGCCAGCAGTGTACAGTCTTGGACCGGGGAGCTGTTTTTT	CASSVQSWTGELFF
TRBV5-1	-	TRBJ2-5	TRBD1	TGCGCCAGCAGCACGCGACAGGGCGTGGGACAAGAGACCCAGTACTTC	CASSTRQGVGQETQYF
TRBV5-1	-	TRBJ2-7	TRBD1	TGCGCCAGCAGCTTCGAGGGACAGGGTATCGGTTACGAGCAGTACTTC	CASSFEGQGIGYEQYF
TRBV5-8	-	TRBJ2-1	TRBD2	TGTGCCAGCAGCTTGGGCGGGAGAAGCTACAATGAGCAGTTCTTC	CASSLGGRSYNEQFF
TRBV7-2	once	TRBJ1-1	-	TGTGCCAGCAGCTTAGTTCCAGGGAACACTGAAGCTTTCTTT	CASSLVPGNTEAFF
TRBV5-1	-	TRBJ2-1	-	TGCGCCAGCAGCTGGAGCGCCTTCAACTACAATGAGCAGTTCTTC	CASSWSAFNYNEQFF
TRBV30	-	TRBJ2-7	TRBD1	TGTGCCTGGAGCGTTACAGGGGTACCCTACGAGCAGTACTTC	CAWSVTGVPYEQYF
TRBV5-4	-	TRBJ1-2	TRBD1	TGTGCCAGCAGCGCGGACAGGGGGAATTACTATGGCTACACCTTC	CASSADRGNYYGYTF
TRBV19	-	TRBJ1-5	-	TGTGCCAGTTTCGGAGGTTCCAATCAGCCCCAGCATTTT	CASFGGSNQPQHF
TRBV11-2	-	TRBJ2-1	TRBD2	TGTGCCAGCAGCTCCGGACTAGCGGGAGACTACAATGAGCAGTTCTTC	CASSSGLAGDYNEQFF
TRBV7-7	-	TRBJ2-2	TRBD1	TGTGCCAGCAGCCCTTCGACAGGGCAAAACACCGGGGAGCTGTTTTTT	CASSPSTGQNTGELFF
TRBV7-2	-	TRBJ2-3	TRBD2	TGTGCCAGCAGCTTAGGACGACTAGCGGGTGGCACAGATACGCAGTATTTT	CASSLGRLAGGTDTQYF
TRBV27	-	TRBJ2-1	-	TGTGCCAGCAGTTTAGAGGGAGGCCTCCCCTACAATGAGCAGTTCTTC	CASSLEGGLPYNEQFF
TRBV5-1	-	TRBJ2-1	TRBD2	TGCGCCAGCAGCTCCCTAGCGGGGCTTACCTACAATGAGCAGTTCTTC	CASSSLAGLTYNEQFF
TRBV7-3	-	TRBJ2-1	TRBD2	TGTGCCAGCAGCCTTAGGAGCGGGAGCCACTACAATGAGCAGTTCTTC	CASSLRSGSHYNEQFF
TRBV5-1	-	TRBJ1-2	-	TGCGCCAGCAGCTTGGACAGAGCTAACTATGGCTACACCTTC	CASSLDRANYGYTF
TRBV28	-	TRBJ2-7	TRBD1	TGTGCCGCCCAGACACCCGGGGACAGGGCGAAAATAAGTCCTTACGAGCAGTACTTC	CAAQTPGDRAKISPYEQYF
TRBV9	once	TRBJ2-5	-	TGTGCCAGCAACTTCGCGGGCGAAGAGACCCAGTACTTC	CASNFAGEETQYF
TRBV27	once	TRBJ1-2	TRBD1	TGTGCCAGCAGTCCGGGACAGGGGTATATCTATGGCTACACCTTC	CASSPGQGYIYGYTF
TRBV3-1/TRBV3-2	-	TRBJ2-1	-	TGTGCCAGCAGCCGGAGTGGAAATGAGCAGTTCTTC	CASSRSGNEQFF
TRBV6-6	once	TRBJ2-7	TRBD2	TGTGCCAGCGATCCCCGGGGGGAGGGCATCTACGAGCAGTACTTC	CASDPRGEGIYEQYF
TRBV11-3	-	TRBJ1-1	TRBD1	TGTGCCAGCAGCTTAGATTGGGGACAGGCGAACACTGAAGCTTTCTTT	CASSLDWGQANTEAFF
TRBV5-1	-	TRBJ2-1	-	TGCGCCAGCAGCTATACTAGTGAGAGGGAGCAGTTCTTC	CASSYTSEREQFF
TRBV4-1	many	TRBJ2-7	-	TGCGCCAGCAGCCAAGAGACAGCCTACGAGCAGTACTTC	CASSQETAYEQYF
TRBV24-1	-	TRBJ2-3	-	TGTGCCACCAGTGATTTAGGGACTAGCACAGATACGCAGTATTTT	CATSDLGTSTDTQYF